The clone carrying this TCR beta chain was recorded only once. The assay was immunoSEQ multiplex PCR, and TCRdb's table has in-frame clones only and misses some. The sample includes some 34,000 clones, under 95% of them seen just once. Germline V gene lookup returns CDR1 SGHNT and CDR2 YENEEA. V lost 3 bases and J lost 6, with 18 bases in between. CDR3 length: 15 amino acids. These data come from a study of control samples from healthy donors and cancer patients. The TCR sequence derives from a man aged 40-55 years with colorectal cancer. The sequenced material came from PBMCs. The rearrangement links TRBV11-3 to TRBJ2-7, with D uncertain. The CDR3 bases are TGTGCCAGCAGCTTTAATATTCTTCGGGTGGGCGAGCAGTACTTC. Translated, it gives CASSFNILRVGEQYF.